This TCR beta chain was identified in a study of response to subunit inactivated influenza vaccine. A single record per CDR3 protein comes from TCRdb applying MiXCR to the RT-PCR reads. The data show 500,000 to 750,000 distinct CDR3 sequences, with around 15% seen just once and around 10% held by the top ten. Germline lookup yields CDR1 DFQATT and CDR2 SNEGSKA (reference sequence). Trimming removed 7 bases at V and 5 bases at J, with 21 bases between. This CDR3 spans 15 amino acids. The starting material was PBMCs from blood, obtained 11 to 12 days after vaccination. This receptor was obtained from a man aged 45-60 years who received an inactivated influenza vaccine. This sequence joins TRBV20-1 and TRBJ2-1, with no clear D. The CDR3 loop is CSDPLRCGAHNEQFF. The CDR3 DNA is TGCAGTGACCCATTGCGTTGCGGAGCTCACAATGAGCAGTTCTTC.